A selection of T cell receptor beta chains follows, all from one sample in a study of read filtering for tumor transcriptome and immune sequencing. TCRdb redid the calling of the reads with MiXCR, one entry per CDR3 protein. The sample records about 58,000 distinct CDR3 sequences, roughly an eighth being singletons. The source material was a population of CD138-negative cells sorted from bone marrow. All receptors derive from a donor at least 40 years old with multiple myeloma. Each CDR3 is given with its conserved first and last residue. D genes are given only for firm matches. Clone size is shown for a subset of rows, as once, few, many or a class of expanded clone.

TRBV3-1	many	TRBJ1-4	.	TGTGCCAGCAGCCGATCGGGGCAGGGCGAGGAAAATGAAAAACTGTTTTTT	CASSRSGQGEENEKLFF
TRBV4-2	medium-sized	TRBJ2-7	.	TGTGCCAGCAGCCTCGGGACTGGACGCTACGAGCAGTACTTC	CASSLGTGRYEQYF
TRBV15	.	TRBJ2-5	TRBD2	TGTGCCACCAGCAGAGAAGAACAACGCGGACTAGGAGAGACCCAGTACTTC	CATSREEQRGLGETQYF
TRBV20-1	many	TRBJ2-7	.	TGCAGTGCTAGAGTGCAGGCTAACTACGAGCAGTACTTC	CSARVQANYEQYF
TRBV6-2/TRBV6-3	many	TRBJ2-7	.	TGTGCCAGCAGTTACGGGTGGGAGCAGTACTTC	CASSYGWEQYF
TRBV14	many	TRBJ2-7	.	TGTGCCAGCAGCCAAGCCTACGAGCAGTACTTC	CASSQAYEQYF
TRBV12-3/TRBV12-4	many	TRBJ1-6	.	TGTGCCAGCAGTTTATCGGGGGGCTCCTATAATTCACCCCTCCACTTT	CASSLSGGSYNSPLHF
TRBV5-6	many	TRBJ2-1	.	TGTGCCAGCAGCTGGGACAAATTCTACAATGAGCAGTTCTTC	CASSWDKFYNEQFF
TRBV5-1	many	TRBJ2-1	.	TGCGCCAGCAGCCCCACCGGGACCAACAATGAGCAGTTCTTC	CASSPTGTNNEQFF
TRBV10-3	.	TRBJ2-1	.	TGTGCCATCCCAACAATAAACAATGAGCAGTTCTTC	CAIPTINNEQFF
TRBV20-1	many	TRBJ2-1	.	TGCAGTGCCCCCCTTACTCTCTCCTACAATGAGCAGTTCTTC	CSAPLTLSYNEQFF
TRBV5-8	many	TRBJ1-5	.	TGTGCCAGCGGCCGAGGGGATCGCAATCAGCCCCAGCATTTT	CASGRGDRNQPQHF
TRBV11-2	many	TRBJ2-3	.	TGTGCCAGCAGCTTAGGGCCTAGCACAGATACGCAGTATTTT	CASSLGPSTDTQYF
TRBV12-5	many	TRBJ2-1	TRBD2	TGTGCTAGTGGTTTCCCCCGGGGGGGCCTGGCTACCCATGAGCAGTTCTTC	CASGFPRGGLATHEQFF
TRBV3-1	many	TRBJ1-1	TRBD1	TGTGCCAGCGTGCCGAGACAGGGCACGGCAGCTGAAGCTTTCTTT	CASVPRQGTAAEAFF
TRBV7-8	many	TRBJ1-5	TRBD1	TGTGCCAGCCGACAGGGGCTTCTAGGGAGCAATCAGCCCCAGCATTTT	CASRQGLLGSNQPQHF
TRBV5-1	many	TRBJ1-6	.	TGCGCCAGCAGCCGGGACGAAATTTCGCCCCTCCACTTT	CASSRDEISPLHF
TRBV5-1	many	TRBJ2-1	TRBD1	TGCGCCAGCAGCTCCGGGACAGGGGGTTCCAATGAGCAGTTCTTC	CASSSGTGGSNEQFF
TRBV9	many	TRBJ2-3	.	TGTGCCAGCAGCGTAGAACCAGATACGCAGTATTTT	CASSVEPDTQYF
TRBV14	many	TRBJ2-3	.	TGTGCCAGCAGCCAAACCGGTCGGGGGCAGACAGATACGCAGTATTTT	CASSQTGRGQTDTQYF
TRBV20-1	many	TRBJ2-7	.	TGCAGTGCTAGAGGAGACAACTACGAGCAGTACTTC	CSARGDNYEQYF